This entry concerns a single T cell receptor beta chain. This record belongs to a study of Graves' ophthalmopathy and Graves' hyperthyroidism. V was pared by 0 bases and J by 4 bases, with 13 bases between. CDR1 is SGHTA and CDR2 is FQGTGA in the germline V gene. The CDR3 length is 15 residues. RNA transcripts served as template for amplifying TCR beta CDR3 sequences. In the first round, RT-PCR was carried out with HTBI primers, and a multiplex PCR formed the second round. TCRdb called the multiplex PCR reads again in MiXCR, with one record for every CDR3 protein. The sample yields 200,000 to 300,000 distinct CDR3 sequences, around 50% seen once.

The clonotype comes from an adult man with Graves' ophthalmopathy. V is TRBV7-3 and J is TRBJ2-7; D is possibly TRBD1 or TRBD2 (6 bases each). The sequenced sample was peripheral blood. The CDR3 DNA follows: TGTGCCAGCAGCTTAACGGGGGGCGCAGGGTACGAGCAGTACTTC. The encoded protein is CASSLTGGAGYEQYF.